The 12 T cell receptor beta chains listed next were all sequenced from one sample in a study of T cell clonotyping in hematopoietic cell transplantation. This table comes from immunoSEQ multiplex PCR, and its TCRdb copy is limited to in-frame clones, with some not included. The sample holds over 7,500 clones, more than 80% seen once. Here the sequenced sample was PBMCs, taken at the time of graft-versus-host disease after allogeneic stem cell transplant. The receptors shown here come from a male patient aged 55-69 years who had an allogeneic stem cell transplant from an unrelated donor, so the T cells may come from the graft donor. Some clones in this sample may be carry-over from other donors' samples.

The chain combines TRBV7-2 with TRBJ2-3, with TRBD2 matching over 11 bases. The J segment lost 6 bases and the V segment lost 4 bases, leaving 12 bases of the junction unmatched. The length of the CDR3 is 17 residues. CDR1 and CDR2 from the germline V gene are SGHTA and FQGNSA. The CDR3 loop reads CASSSPGLAAIIDTQYF. The CDR3 nucleotides are TGTGCCAGCAGCTCACCGGGACTAGCGGCAATCATCGATACGCAGTATTTT.

This clone was seen just once. The J gene is TRBJ1-5, the V gene TRBV6-6; TRBD1 aligns across 7 bases. This CDR3 has 13 residues. V trimming: 8 bases; J trimming: 3 bases; junction bases outside the gene matches: 4. Per germline, CDR1 MNHNY and CDR2 SVGAGI (reference sequence). Written as DNA, the CDR3 is TGTGCCAGCTCAGGGGGGTCCAATCAGCCCCAGCATTTT. It encodes CASSGGSNQPQHF.

The chain is built from TRBV6-1 and TRBJ2-7; 8 bases align to TRBD1. Germline CDR1 and CDR2: MNHNS and SASEGT. The CDR3 consists of 15 residues. With V trimmed by 3 bases and J by 1 base, 5 bases remained unmatched. In DNA form, the CDR3 reads TGTGCCAGCAGTGATCAGGGGGCTGTATCCTACGAGCAGTACTTC. It encodes CASSDQGAVSYEQYF.

The chain carries TRBV4-3 and TRBJ1-1; D is ambiguous. The CDR3 is 14 amino acids. CDR1 and CDR2 from the germline V gene are LGHNA and YSLEER. Trimming took 0 bases from V and 10 from J, leaving 15 bases between them. The DNA of the CDR3 is TGCGCCAGCAGCCAAGATCTGGAGAGCCTCCTAGCTTTCTTT. This translates into CASSQDLESLLAFF.

The V and J genes are TRBV6-5 and TRBJ1-1; 8 bases fit TRBD1. Germline values: CDR1 MNHEY, CDR2 SVGAGI. V lost 4 bases to trimming and J lost 10 bases; unmatched junction nucleotides: 5. This CDR3 has 12 residues. The CDR3 bases are TGTGCCAGCAGTTCAACAGGGGGAGCAGCTTTCTTT. Amino acids: CASSSTGGAAFF.

The chain is built from TRBV7-2 and TRBJ2-3, with D possibly TRBD2 on 6 matching bases. Germline CDR1 reads SGHTA; CDR2 reads FQGNSA. Trimming took off 5 bases at V and 2 bases at J, with 17 bases between the two ends. The CDR3 totals 16 residues. The CDR3 DNA follows: TGTGCCAGCAGCGACGGAGGGCAGGGCTACACAGATACGCAGTATTTT. Residues: CASSDGGQGYTDTQYF.

This clone qualifies as medium-sized. V and J are TRBV4-3 and TRBJ2-7, with D perhaps matching TRBD2 (7 bases). Germline CDR1 is LGHNA and CDR2 is YSLEER. Trimming shortened V by 0 bases and J by 2 bases, and 17 bases separated the two germline ends. CDR3 length: 17 amino acids. The CDR3 DNA is TGCGCCAGCAGCCAAGATTGGGGAGGGGGAGAGGCCTACGAGCAGTACTTC. Its protein product is CASSQDWGGGEAYEQYF.

The rearrangement joins TRBV7-2 to TRBJ2-7; 8 nucleotides line up with TRBD1. The germline CDR1 and CDR2 sequences are SGHTA and FQGNSA. V lost 1 base, J lost 1 base, and 3 bases stayed unmatched. The CDR3 extends over 15 amino acids. CDR3 in amino acids: CASSLDRGSSYEQYF. CDR3 sequence (DNA): TGTGCCAGCAGCTTAGACAGGGGGAGTTCCTACGAGCAGTACTTC.

The rearrangement links TRBV7-9 to TRBJ2-2, with D unclear. The CDR3 has 12 amino acids. From germline, CDR1 is SEHNR and CDR2 FQNEAQ (reference sequence). V shed 3 bases and J shed 6 bases, with 5 bases lying between them. The CDR3 DNA reads as TGTGCCAGCAGCTTCTACGCCGGGGAGCTGTTTTTT. Residues: CASSFYAGELFF.

The chain employs TRBV4-3 and TRBJ1-5; perhaps TRBD1 as D (5 bases). Germline V gene lookup returns CDR1 LGHNA and CDR2 YSLEER. The V and J ends lost 0 bases and 2 bases respectively, with 5 bases between them. CDR3 length equals 14 residues. The CDR3 DNA reads as TGCGCCAGCAGCCAAGAGACAGGCAATCAGCCCCAGCATTTT. Translated, it gives CASSQETGNQPQHF.

The chain is built from TRBV29-1 and TRBJ1-2; D unclear. Germline CDR1 and CDR2: SQVTM and ANQGSEA. CDR3 length: 11 amino acids. The V end lost 7 bases, the J end lost 5 bases, and 11 bases lay between the germline ends. This CDR3 reads CSGWGQYGYTF. CDR3 coding DNA: TGCAGCGGCTGGGGTCAATATGGCTACACCTTC.

The rearrangement links TRBV2 to TRBJ1-2, with 9 bases lining up with TRBD1. The germline CDR1 and CDR2 sequences are SNHLY and FYNNEI. This CDR3 comprises 14 residues. Trimming cost V 2 bases and J 4 bases; bases outside gene matches: 2. The CDR3 bases are TGTGCCAGCAGTGAAACAGGGGGCCTCTATGGCTACACCTTC. It yields the protein CASSETGGLYGYTF. The full variable domain, rest sourced from reference TRBV2 and TRBJ1-2, is EPEVTQTPSHQVTQMGQEVILRCVPISNHLYFYWYRQILGQKVEFLVSFYNNEISEKSEIFDDQFSVERPDGSNFTLKIRSTKLEDSAMYFCASSETGGLYGYTFGSGTRLTVV.